Included here is one TCR beta chain sequence, with context. Antigen specificity is unknown. V was pared by 4 bases and J by 1 base, with 13 bases between. CDR1 SGDLS and CDR2 YYNGEE come from the germline V gene. The CDR3 totals 15 residues. Every donor was a healthy person donating bone marrow. Donors showed nominal health when sampled, although they likely had unrecorded immune exposures. Vbeta (60) and Jbeta (13) primers were used in the PCR. This table comes from immunoSEQ multiplex PCR, and its TCRdb copy is limited to in-frame clones, with some not included. The sample lists 120,000 or so clones; around 72% were seen once. This entry belongs to a study of cytomegalovirus exposure and HLA in healthy donors. The study, taken as a whole, reports: In a later analysis, compared with equally common non-associated chains, HLA-associated beta chains were more expanded.

Material for sequencing was PBMCs. The chain carries TRBV9 and TRBJ2-3; possible D gene TRBD2, 6 bases. The source of this sequence is a woman between 45 and 60 years old in good health and CMV-seropositive. The CDR3, as DNA: TGTGCCAGCAGCTCGGGGGTAGCGGGCACAGATACGCAGTATTTT. Its protein product is CASSSGVAGTDTQYF.